This T cell receptor beta chain was captured in a study of monozygotic twins with inflammatory bowel disease. Germline V gives CDR1 DFQATT, CDR2 SNEGSKA (reference sequence). The CDR3 loop spans 14 amino acids. Each of TCRalpha and TCRbeta cDNA went through two nested PCRs, lasting around 15 and 10 cycles. For each CDR3 protein, TCRdb gives one entry from its re-call of the 5' RACE reads, without DNA. The sample totals 400,000 to 500,000 distinct CDR3 sequences. About this clonotype: Its antigen remains unidentified.

Study outcomes and limitations: Among patients, repertoires may have gained variability from differing immunosuppressive treatments.

The material sequenced was blood. The receptor's source is a human donor with ulcerative colitis or Crohn's disease, or a healthy co-twin of an affected twin (not recorded which). The V and J genes are TRBV20-1 and TRBJ2-3; TCRdb proposes TRBD2, but this gene call is untestable without DNA. This chain's CDR3 is CSASSSAGADTQYF.